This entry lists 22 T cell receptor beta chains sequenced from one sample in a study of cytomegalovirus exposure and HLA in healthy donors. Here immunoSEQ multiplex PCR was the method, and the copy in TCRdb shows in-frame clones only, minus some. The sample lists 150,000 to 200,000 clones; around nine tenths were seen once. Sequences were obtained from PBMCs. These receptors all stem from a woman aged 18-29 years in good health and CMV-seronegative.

CDR3: CASREQGEETQYF. CDR3 coding DNA: TGTGCCAGCAGAGAACAGGGTGAAGAGACCCAGTACTTC. The gene calls are TRBV2 and TRBJ2-5, with D possibly TRBD1 on 6 matching bases. The V end lost 6 bases, the J end lost 3 bases, and 11 bases lay between the germline ends. The germline V gene encodes CDR1 SNHLY and CDR2 FYNNEI. This CDR3 has 13 residues.

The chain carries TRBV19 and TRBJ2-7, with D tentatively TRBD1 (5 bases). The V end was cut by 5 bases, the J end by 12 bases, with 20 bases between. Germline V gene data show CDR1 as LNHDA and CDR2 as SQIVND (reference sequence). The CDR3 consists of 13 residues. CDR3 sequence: CASSADTPQGRYF. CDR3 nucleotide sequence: TGTGCCAGTAGTGCGGACACACCCCAAGGCAGGTACTTC.

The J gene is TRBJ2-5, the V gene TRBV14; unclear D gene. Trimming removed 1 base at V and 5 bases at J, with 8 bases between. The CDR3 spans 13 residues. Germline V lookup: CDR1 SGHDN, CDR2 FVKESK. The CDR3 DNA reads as TGTGCCAGCAGCCAAGGGTCGAGGGAGACCCAGTACTTC. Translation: CASSQGSRETQYF.

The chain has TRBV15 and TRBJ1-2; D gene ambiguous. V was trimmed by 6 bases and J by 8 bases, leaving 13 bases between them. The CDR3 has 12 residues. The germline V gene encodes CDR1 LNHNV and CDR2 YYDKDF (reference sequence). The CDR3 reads CATSTPDFGYTF. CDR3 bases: TGTGCCACCAGTACCCCCGACTTCGGCTACACCTTC.

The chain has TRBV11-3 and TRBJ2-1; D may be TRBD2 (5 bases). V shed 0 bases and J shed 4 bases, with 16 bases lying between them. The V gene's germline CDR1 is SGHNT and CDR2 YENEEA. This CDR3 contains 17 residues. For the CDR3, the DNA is TGTGCCAGCAGCTTAGACGGGGAGCGCTTGGGGTACAATGAGCAGTTCTTC. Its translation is CASSLDGERLGYNEQFF.

The CDR3 sequence is CASSPYIATNEKLFF. The CDR3 coding sequence is TGTGCCAGCAGTCCGTATATTGCAACTAATGAAAAACTGTTTTTT. This rearrangement joins TRBV11-2 to TRBJ1-4, with unresolved D. V lost 6 bases and J lost 0, with 11 bases in between. CDR3 length: 15 amino acids. Germline lookup yields CDR1 SGHAT and CDR2 FQNNGV.

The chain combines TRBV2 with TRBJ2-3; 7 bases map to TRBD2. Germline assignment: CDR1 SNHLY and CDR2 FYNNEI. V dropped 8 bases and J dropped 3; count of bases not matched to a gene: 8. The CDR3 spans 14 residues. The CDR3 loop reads CASQAASGTDTQYF. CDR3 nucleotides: TGTGCCAGCCAAGCGGCTAGCGGAACAGATACGCAGTATTTT.

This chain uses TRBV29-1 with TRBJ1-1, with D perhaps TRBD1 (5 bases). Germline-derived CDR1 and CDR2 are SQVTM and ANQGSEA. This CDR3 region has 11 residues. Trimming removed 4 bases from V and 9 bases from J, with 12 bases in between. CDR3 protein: CSVVGEGKAFF. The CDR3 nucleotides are TGCAGCGTTGTGGGGGAGGGGAAAGCTTTCTTT.

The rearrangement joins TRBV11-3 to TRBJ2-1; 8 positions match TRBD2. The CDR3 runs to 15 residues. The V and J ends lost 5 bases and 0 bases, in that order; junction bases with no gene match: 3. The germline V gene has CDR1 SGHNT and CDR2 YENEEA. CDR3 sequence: CASSASGSSYNEQFF. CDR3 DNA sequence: TGTGCCAGCAGCGCCAGCGGGAGCTCCTACAATGAGCAGTTCTTC. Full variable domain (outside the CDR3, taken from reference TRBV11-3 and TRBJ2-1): EAGVVQSPRYKIIEKKQPVAFWCNPISGHNTLYWYLQNLGQGPELLIRYENEEAVDDSQLPKDRFSAERLKGVDSTLKIQPAELGDSAVYLCASSASGSSYNEQFFGPGTRLTVL.

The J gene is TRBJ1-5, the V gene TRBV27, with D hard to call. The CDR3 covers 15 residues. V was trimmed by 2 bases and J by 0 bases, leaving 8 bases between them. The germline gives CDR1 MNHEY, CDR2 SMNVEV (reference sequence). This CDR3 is CASSLDTVSNQPQHF. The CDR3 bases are TGTGCCAGCAGTTTAGATACAGTTAGCAATCAGCCCCAGCATTTT.

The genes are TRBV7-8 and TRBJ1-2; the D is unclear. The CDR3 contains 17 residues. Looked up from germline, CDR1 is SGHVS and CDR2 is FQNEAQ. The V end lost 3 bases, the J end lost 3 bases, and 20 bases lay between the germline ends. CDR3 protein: CASSFLWRVPPDYGYTF. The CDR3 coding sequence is TGTGCCAGCAGCTTCCTATGGAGGGTGCCGCCTGACTATGGCTACACCTTC.

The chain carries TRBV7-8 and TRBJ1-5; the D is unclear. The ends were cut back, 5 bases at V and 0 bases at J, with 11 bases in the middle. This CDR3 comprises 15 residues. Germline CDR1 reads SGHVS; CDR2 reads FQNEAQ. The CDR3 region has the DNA TGTGCCAGCAGCCCAGGAGGCTATAGCAATCAGCCCCAGCATTTT. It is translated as CASSPGGYSNQPQHF. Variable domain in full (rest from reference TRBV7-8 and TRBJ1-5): GAGVSQSPRYKVAKRGQDVALRCDPISGHVSLFWYQQALGQGPEFLTYFQNEAQLDKSGLPSDRFFAERPEGSVSTLKIQRTQQEDSAVYLCASSPGGYSNQPQHFGDGTRLSIL.

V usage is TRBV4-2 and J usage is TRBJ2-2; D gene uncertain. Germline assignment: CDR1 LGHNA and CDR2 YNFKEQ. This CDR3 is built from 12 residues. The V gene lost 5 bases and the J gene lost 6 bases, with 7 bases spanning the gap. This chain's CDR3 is CASSKHPGELFF. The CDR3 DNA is TGTGCCAGCAGCAAGCACCCCGGGGAGCTGTTTTTT.

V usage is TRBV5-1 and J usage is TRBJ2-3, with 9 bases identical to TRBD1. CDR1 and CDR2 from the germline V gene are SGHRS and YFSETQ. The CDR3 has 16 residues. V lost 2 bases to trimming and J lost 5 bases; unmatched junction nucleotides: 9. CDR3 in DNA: TGCGCCAGCAGCTTACACCTACAGGGGGCTAAAGATACGCAGTATTTT. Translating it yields CASSLHLQGAKDTQYF.

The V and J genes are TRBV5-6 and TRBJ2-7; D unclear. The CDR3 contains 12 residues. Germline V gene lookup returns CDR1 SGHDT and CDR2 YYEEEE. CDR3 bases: TGTGCAGTAAGAGGTTCACCCTACGAGCAGTACTTC. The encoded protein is CAVRGSPYEQYF.

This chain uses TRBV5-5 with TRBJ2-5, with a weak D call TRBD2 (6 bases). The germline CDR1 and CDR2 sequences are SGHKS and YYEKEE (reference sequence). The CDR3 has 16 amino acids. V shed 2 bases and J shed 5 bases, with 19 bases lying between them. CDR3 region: CASSFGRDRSWETQYF. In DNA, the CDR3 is TGTGCCAGCAGCTTCGGGCGGGATAGGTCTTGGGAGACCCAGTACTTC.

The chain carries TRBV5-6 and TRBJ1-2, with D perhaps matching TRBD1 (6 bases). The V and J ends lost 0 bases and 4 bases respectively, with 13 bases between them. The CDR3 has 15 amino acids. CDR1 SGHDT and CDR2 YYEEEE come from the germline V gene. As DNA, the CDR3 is TGTGCCAGCAGCTTGGGGGCAGGGGATGGCTATGGCTACACCTTC. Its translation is CASSLGAGDGYGYTF.

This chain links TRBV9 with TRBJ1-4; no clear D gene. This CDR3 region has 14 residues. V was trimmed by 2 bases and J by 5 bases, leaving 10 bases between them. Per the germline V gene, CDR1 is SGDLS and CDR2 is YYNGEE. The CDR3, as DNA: TGTGCCAGCAGCGTCTCGACGGGAAATGAAAAACTGTTTTTT. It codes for CASSVSTGNEKLFF. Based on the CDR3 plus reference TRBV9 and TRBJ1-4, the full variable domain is DSGVTQTPKHLITATGQRVTLRCSPRSGDLSVYWYQQSLDQGLQFLIQYYNGEERAKGNILERFSAQQFPDLHSELNLSSLELGDSALYFCASSVSTGNEKLFFGSGTQLSVL.

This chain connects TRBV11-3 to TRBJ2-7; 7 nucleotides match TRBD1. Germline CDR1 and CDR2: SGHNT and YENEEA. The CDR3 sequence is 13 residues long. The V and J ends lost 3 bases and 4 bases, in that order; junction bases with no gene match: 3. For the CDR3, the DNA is TGTGCCAGCAGCTTGTTGACAGGGTACGAGCAGTACTTC. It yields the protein CASSLLTGYEQYF. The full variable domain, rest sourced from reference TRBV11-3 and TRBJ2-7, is EAGVVQSPRYKIIEKKQPVAFWCNPISGHNTLYWYLQNLGQGPELLIRYENEEAVDDSQLPKDRFSAERLKGVDSTLKIQPAELGDSAVYLCASSLLTGYEQYFGPGTRLTVT.

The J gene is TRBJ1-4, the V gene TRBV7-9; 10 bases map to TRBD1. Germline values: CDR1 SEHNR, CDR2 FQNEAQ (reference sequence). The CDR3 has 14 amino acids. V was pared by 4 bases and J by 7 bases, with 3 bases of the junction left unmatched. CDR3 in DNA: TGTGCCAGCAGCTCGACAGGGGGCGGTGAAAAACTGTTTTTT. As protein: CASSSTGGGEKLFF.

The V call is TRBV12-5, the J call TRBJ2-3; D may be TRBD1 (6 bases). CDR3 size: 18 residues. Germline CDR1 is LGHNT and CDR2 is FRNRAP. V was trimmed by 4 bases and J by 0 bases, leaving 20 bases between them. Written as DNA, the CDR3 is TGTGCTAGTGGTTCAGGGTTCAGGGGAGCGGTTAGCACAGATACGCAGTATTTT. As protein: CASGSGFRGAVSTDTQYF.

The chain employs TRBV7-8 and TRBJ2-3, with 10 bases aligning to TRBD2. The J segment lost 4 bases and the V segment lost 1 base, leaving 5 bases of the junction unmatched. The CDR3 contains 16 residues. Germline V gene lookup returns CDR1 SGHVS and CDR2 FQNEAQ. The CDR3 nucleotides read TGTGCCAGCAGCTTAGATCTAGCGGGAGTTTCAGATACGCAGTATTTT. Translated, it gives CASSLDLAGVSDTQYF.